One T cell receptor (beta chain) is described in this entry. Sequenced by immunoSEQ multiplex PCR; TCRdb stores in-frame clones only, minus some. The sample shows approximately 52,000 clones, around 84% of them seen only once. The entry originates in a study of T cells after posttransplantation cyclophosphamide. Germline V gene data show CDR1 as SGHRS and CDR2 as YFSETQ. The V gene end was trimmed by 3 bases and the J gene end by 5 bases; junction bases not matched to a gene: 8. The CDR3 runs to 14 residues. V and J are TRBV5-1 and TRBJ2-7; 7 bases map to TRBD2. Sequenced: PBMCs. The sequence came from a man younger than 45 with a blood cancer, CMV-positive, and with a related stem cell donor. The chain's CDR3 is CASSWEGARNEQYF. The CDR3 DNA sequence: TGCGCCAGCAGCTGGGAGGGAGCTCGCAACGAGCAGTACTTC.